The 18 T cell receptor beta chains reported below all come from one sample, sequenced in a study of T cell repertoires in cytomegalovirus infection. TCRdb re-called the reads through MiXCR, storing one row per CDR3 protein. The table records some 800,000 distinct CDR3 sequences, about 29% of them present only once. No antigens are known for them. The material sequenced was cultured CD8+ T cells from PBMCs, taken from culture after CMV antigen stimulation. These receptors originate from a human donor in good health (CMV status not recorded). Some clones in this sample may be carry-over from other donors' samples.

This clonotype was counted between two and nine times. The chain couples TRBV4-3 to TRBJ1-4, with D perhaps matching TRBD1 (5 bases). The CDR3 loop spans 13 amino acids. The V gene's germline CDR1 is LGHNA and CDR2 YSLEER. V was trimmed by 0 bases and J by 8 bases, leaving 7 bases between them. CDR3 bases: TGCGCCAGCAGCCAAGAATGGGGGGAAAAACTGTTTTTT. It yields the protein CASSQEWGEKLFF.

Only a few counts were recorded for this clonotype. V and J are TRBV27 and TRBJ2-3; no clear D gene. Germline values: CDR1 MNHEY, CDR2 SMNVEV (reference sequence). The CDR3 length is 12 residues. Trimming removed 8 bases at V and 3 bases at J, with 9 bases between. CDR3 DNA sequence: TGTGCCAGCTTCGATAGAACAGATACGCAGTATTTT. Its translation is CASFDRTDTQYF.

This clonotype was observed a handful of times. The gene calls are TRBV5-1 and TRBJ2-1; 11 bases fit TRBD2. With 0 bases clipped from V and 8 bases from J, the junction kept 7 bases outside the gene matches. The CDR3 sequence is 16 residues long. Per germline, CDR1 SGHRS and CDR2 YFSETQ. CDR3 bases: TGCGCCAGCAGCTTGGAAAGAGGACTAGCGGGCGATGAGCAGTTCTTC. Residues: CASSLERGLAGDEQFF. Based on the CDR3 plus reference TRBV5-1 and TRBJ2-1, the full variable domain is KAGVTQTPRYLIKTRGQQVTLSCSPISGHRSVSWYQQTPGQGLQFLFEYFSETQRNKGNFPGRFSGRQFSNSRSEMNVSTLELGDSALYLCASSLERGLAGDEQFFGPGTRLTVL.

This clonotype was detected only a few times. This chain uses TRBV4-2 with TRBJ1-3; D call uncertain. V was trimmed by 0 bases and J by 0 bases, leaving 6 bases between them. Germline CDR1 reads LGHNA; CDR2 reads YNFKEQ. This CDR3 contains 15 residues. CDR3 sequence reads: CASSQERVSGNTIYF. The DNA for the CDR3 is TGTGCCAGCAGCCAAGAAAGAGTCTCTGGAAACACCATATATTTT.

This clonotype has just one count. The CDR3 DNA is TGCAGTGCTAGACAGAAAGGGTATAATTCACCCCTCCACTTT. Translation gives CSARQKGYNSPLHF. V is TRBV20-1 and J is TRBJ1-6, with D unclear. V was trimmed by 2 bases and J by 4 bases, leaving 9 bases between them. This CDR3 spans 14 amino acids. Germline CDR1 reads DFQATT; CDR2 reads SNEGSKA (reference sequence).

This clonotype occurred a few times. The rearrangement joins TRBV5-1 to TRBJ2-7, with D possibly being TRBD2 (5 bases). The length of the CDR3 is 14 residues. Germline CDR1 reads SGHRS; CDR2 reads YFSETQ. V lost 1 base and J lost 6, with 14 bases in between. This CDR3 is CASSLFGSSAEQYF. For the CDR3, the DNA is TGCGCCAGCAGCTTGTTTGGGAGCTCGGCCGAGCAGTACTTC.

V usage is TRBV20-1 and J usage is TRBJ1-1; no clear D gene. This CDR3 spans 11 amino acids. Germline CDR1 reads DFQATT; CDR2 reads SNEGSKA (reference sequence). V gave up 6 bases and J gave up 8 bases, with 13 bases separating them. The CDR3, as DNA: TGCAGTGCAGTGAGGGTTGGGGAAGCTTTCTTT. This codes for CSAVRVGEAFF.

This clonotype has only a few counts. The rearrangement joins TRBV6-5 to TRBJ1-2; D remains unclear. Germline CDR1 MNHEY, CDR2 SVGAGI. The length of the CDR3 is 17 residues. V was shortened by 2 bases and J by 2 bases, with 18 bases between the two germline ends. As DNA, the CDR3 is TGTGCCAGCAGTTACGGGGAGCCCGGACCCTTCAACTATGGCTACACCTTC. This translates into CASSYGEPGPFNYGYTF.

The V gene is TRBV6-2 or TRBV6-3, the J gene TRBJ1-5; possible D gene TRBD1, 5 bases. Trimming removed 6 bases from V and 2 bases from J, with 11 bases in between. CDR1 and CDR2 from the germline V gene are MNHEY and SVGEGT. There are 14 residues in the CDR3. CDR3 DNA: TGTGCCAGCAGCGGCAGGGAGGGCAATCAGCCCCAGCATTTT. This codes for CASSGREGNQPQHF.

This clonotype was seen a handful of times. This CDR3 reads CASSLSPGTGTASYEQYF. DNA of the CDR3: TGTGCCAGCAGCCTAAGTCCCGGGACAGGAACAGCATCCTACGAGCAGTACTTC. The chain recombines TRBV7-6 with TRBJ2-7, with TRBD1 matching 8 bases. This CDR3 has 18 residues. Germline loops: CDR1 SGHVS, CDR2 FNYEAQ. V shed 5 bases and J 1 base; nucleotides not matched to a gene: 16.

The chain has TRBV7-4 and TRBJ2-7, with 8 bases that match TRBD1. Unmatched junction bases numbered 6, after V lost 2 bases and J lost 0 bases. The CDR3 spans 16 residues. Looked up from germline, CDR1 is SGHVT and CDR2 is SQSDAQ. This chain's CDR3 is CASSLSQTGDSYEQYF. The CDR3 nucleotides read TGTGCCAGCAGCTTATCCCAGACAGGGGACTCCTACGAGCAGTACTTC. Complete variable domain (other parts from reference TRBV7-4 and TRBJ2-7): GAGVSQSPRYKVAKRGRDVALRCDSISGHVTLYWYRQTLGQGSEVLTYSQSDAQRDKSGRPSGRFSAERPERSVSTLKIQRTEQGDSAVYLCASSLSQTGDSYEQYFGPGTRLTVT.

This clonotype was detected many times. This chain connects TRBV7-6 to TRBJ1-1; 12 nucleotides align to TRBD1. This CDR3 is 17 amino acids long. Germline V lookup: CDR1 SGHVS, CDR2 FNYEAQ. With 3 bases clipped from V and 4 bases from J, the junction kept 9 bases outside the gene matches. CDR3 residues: CASSFLGQGAWGTEAFF. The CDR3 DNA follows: TGTGCCAGCAGCTTTTTGGGACAGGGGGCTTGGGGCACTGAAGCTTTCTTT.

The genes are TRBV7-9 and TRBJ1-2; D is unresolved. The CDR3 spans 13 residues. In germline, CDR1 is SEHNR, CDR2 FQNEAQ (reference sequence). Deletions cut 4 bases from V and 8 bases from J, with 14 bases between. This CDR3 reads CASSSAQRSGYTF. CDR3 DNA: TGTGCCAGCAGCTCGGCCCAGCGGTCCGGCTACACCTTC.

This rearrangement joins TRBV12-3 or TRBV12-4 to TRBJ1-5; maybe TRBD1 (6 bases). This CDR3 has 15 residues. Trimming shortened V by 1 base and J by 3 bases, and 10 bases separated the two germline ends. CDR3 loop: CASSLGGLDNQPQHF. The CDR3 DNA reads TGTGCCAGCAGTTTAGGGGGGCTTGACAATCAGCCCCAGCATTTT.

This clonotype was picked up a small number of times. In nucleotides, the CDR3 is TGTGCCAGCAGCTCCGGACAGGCGGGTGAAGCTTTCTTT. Translated, it gives CASSSGQAGEAFF. J is TRBJ1-1 and V is TRBV5-6, with TRBD1 identical over 7 bases. Germline CDR1 is SGHDT and CDR2 is YYEEEE. The CDR3 has 13 residues. The V segment lost 3 bases and the J segment 7 bases; nucleotides outside the gene matches: 6.

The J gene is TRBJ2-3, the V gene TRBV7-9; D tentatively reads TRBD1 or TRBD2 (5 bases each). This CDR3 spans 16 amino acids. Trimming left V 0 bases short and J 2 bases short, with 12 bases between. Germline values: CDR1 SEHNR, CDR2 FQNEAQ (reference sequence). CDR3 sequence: CASSLAVRGDTDTQYF. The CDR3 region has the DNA TGTGCCAGCAGCTTAGCGGTTAGGGGAGACACAGATACGCAGTATTTT.

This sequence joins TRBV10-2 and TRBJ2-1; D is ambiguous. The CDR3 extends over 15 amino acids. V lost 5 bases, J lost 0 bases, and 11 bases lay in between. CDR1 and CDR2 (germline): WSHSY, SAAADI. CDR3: CASSSTPFSYNEQFF. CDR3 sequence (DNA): TGCGCCAGCAGTTCGACTCCTTTCTCCTACAATGAGCAGTTCTTC.

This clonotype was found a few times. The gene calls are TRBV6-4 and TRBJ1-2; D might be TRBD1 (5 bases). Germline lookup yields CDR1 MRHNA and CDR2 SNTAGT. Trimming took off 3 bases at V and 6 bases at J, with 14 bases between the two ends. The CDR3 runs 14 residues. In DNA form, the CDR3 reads TGTGCCAGCAGTGAATCGGAGGGGCGCAATGGCTACACCTTC. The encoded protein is CASSESEGRNGYTF.